The 4 T cell receptor beta chains in this list originate from one sample, sequenced in a study of T cells in Graves' hyperthyroidism and ophthalmopathy. Amplified regions were TCR beta CDR3 sequences from RNA transcripts. HTBI primers were employed in a first-round RT-PCR of the TCR CDR3. MiXCR was run by TCRdb on the multiplex PCR reads, yielding one entry per CDR3 protein. The table records about 560,000 distinct CDR3 sequences, approximately 14% of them present only once. Sequenced input: blood. Receptors were obtained from a woman in her thirties or forties with Graves' hyperthyroidism.

This clonotype was picked up many times. The chain combines TRBV6-1 with TRBJ2-1, with 11 bases identical to TRBD2. The CDR3 covers 15 residues. V shed 7 bases and J 7 bases; nucleotides not matched to a gene: 9. Per germline, CDR1 MNHNS and CDR2 SASEGT. CDR3 sequence reads: CASNLAGGPRNEQFF. CDR3 sequence (DNA): TGTGCCAGCAATTTAGCGGGAGGGCCTAGGAATGAGCAGTTCTTC.

The gene calls are TRBV4-1 and TRBJ2-3; D call uncertain. V lost 8 bases and J lost 5, with 8 bases in between. The CDR3 has 11 amino acids. The germline gives CDR1 MGHRA, CDR2 YSYEKL. The CDR3 here is CASSKGDTQYF. In DNA, the CDR3 is TGCGCCAGCTCTAAAGGAGATACGCAGTATTTT.

This clonotype was picked up many times. CDR3 region: CASSYWGPEGGVISSGANVLTF. The CDR3, as DNA: TGTGCCAGCAGTTACTGGGGCCCCGAGGGGGGGGTGATATCCTCTGGGGCCAACGTCCTGACTTTC. This chain joins TRBV6-5 and TRBJ2-6; D possibly corresponds to TRBD2 (7 bases). The CDR3 spans 22 residues. Trimming removed 1 base at V and 0 bases at J, with 25 bases between. Germline CDR1 MNHEY, CDR2 SVGAGI.

This clonotype was found many times. The chain uses TRBV12-3 or TRBV12-4 and TRBJ1-1, with a weak D call TRBD1 (5 bases). The length of the CDR3 is 13 residues. Trimming shortened V by 4 bases and J by 8 bases, and 14 bases separated the two germline ends. In DNA, the CDR3 is TGTGCCAGCAGTTGGTCTCAGGGCTTAGAAGCTTTCTTT. This codes for CASSWSQGLEAFF.